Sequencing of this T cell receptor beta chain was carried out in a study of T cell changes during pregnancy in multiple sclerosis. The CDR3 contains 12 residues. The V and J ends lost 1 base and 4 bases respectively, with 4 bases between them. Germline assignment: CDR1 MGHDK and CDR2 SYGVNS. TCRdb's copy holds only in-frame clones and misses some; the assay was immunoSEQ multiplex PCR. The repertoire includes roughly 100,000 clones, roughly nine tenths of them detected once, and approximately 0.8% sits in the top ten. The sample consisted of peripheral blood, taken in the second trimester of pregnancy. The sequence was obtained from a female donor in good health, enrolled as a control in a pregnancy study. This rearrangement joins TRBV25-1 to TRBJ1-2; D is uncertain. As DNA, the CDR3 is TGTGCCAGCAGTGAATCTGTCTATGGCTACACCTTC. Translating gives CASSESVYGYTF.